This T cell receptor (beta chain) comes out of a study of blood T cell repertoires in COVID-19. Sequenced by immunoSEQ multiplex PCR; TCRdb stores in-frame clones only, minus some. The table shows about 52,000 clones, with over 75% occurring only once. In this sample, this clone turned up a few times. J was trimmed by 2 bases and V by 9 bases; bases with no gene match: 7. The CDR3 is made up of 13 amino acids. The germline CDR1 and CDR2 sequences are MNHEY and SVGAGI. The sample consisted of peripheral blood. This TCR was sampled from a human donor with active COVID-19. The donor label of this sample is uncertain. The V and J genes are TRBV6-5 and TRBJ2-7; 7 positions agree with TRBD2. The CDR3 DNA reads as TGTGCCAGTCGGGGAGGGTATACCTACGAGCAGTACTTC. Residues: CASRGGYTYEQYF.